This T cell receptor (beta chain) stems from a study of blood T cell repertoires in COVID-19. Self-reported history from a screening survey and questionnaire set each donor's cohort. Under the authors' procedure: From reference gene primer amplification, estimates of nucleated cell counts were derived. The table came from immunoSEQ multiplex PCR; TCRdb's copy has only in-frame clones and leaves some out. V, J and clone size reflect that table, while D and trimming were determined from the DNA. The sample carries 300,000 to 400,000 clones, around nine tenths recorded once. V trimming: 7 bases; J trimming: 0 bases; junction bases outside the gene matches: 13. Germline CDR1 is SQVTM and CDR2 is ANQGSEA. CDR3 length equals 17 residues.

This clonotype originated in a man in his sixties who had recovered from COVID-19. The sample comprised PBMCs or T cells enriched from blood (not recorded which). This chain uses TRBV29-1 with TRBJ2-1, with 9 bases that match TRBD2. CDR3 in amino acids: CSARLSGGWSSYNEQFF. The CDR3 bases are TGCAGCGCCAGACTGAGCGGGGGGTGGAGCTCCTACAATGAGCAGTTCTTC.